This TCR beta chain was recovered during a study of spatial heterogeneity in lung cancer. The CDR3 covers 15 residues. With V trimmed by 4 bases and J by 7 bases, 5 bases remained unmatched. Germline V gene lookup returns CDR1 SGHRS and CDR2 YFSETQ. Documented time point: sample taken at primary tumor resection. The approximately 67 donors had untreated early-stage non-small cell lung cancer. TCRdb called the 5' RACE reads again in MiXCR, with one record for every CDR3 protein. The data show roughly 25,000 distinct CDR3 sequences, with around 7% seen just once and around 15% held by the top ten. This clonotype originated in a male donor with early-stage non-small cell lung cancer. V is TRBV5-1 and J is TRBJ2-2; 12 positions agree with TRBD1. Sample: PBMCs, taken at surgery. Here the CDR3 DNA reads TGCGCCAGCAGCCGGGACAGGGGGCGAAGCGGGGAGCTGTTTTTT. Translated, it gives CASSRDRGRSGELFF.